This T cell receptor (beta chain) comes out of a study of blood T cells in healthy people across ages (dated by TCRdb to the mid-2010s). For context, the study as a whole: In model experiments, template switching captured about one uniquely barcoded TCR beta cDNA molecule for every two T cells. Donors of different ages were randomly distributed across sequencing lanes to avoid experimental bias. Two additional independent replicas of 1 million unique cDNA reads from the same blood draw were analyzed for two donors (one aged 18 to 30 and one aged 80 or older). To track age-related changes in TCR beta repertoire diversity, the study relied on deep sequencing normalized with unique cDNA molecular identifiers. Four age groups were formed from the donors: young (average 16 years), middle-aged (more than 35), aged (around 62) and long-lived (less than 85).

This clonotype was counted ten times or more. The clone's antigen remains unknown. Per-base quality was not reported, and no clone a single base away is much larger than it. What the study reported, not specific to this receptor: The CMV infection status of donors was not known, potentially confounding age-related changes in expanded clonotypes. Because profiling used bulk unsorted PBMCs, naive and antigen-experienced compartments could not be compared conclusively. The percentage of naive T cells measured by flow cytometry correlated strongly with observed TCR beta diversity. As age increased, observed TCR beta diversity per million T cells dropped in a roughly linear way, and a significant reduction was already evident by age about 36. Total diversity estimates from one million sequenced T cells were considered lower bounds and underestimates. Compared with the aged group, the long-lived group had more naive CD4+ T cells, fewer expanded clones and increased TCR diversity, a pattern suggesting age selection.

The CDR3 sequence holds 16 residues, the cysteine and phenylalanine included. Of the read, only the CDR3 DNA is kept; its 48 bases are in frame from base 1. The germline V gene (reference sequence) provides CDR1 LNHNV and CDR2 YYDKDF. V lost 0 bases and J lost 3 bases; the stretch between them is 12 bases long. Libraries were made using 5' RACE. Sequencing relied on an Illumina HiSeq 2500. A second about 6 to 11 cycle PCR used a sample-barcoded 5' primer and a J-beta primer mix. A template-switch 5' adaptor carrying 12 random nucleotides introduced a unique molecular identifier onto each TCR beta cDNA molecule. Each sample yielded at least 3 million CDR3-containing paired-end reads. First-strand cDNA was synthesized from all RNA with the Mint cDNA synthesis kit, primed by a TRBC-specific oligonucleotide. After uracil-DNA glycosylase treatment, a first 18-cycle PCR used universal primers M1SS and BC2_uni_R on all cDNA. In the original analysis: Normalization of each sample was performed by random selection of 1 million high-quality reads, each carrying a distinct molecular identifier. Instead of being binned into consensus sequences, reads that shared molecular identifiers were thrown out. MiTCR, run with a Q25 quality threshold and the strictest error-elimination algorithm, handled CDR3 identification, clonotype clustering and error correction. A nonparametric unseen species model using Euler transformation provided a lower-bound estimate of total TCR beta diversity. TCRdb ran its own pipeline on the public reads, namely fastp trimming at Q25 and MiXCR clone calling, and kept in-frame beta chains. When rows share a CDR3 protein, they turn into one entry using the most common DNA and genes. TCRdb, not the authors, supplied the V and J calls. The sample yields hundreds of thousands of distinct CDR3 sequences; approximately 30% were counted once. Approximately 14% of the sample belongs to the ten largest clones.

The 40 or so donors, aged about 6 to 95 years, were systemically healthy Caucasian individuals from Russia. Ten milliliters of peripheral blood were drawn from each donor into EDTA-treated Vacutainer tubes. Ficoll-Paque density-gradient centrifugation was used to isolate PBMCs, with at least 7 million obtained per sample. Total RNA was extracted from PBMCs with Trizol reagent, with at least 5 micrograms obtained per sample. Naive CD45RAhigh/CD27high T cell percentages were measured by flow cytometry on a PBMC aliquot from every donor. The specimen sequenced was blood. The sequence derives from a woman of 80 years or more in good health. This chain is built from TRBV15 and TRBJ2-1, and possibly TRBD1, on 5 matching bases. The DNA sequence is TGTGCCACCAGCAGAGATGCTACAGGAGACTACAATGAGCAGTTCTTC. Translation gives CATSRDATGDYNEQFF.